This TCR beta chain was captured by sequencing in a study of metastatic and nonmetastatic thyroid tumors. On the study more broadly: Comparative analysis of repertoires was undertaken across blood and tumor or nodule tissue obtained from malignant and benign thyroid patients.

Nobody among the patients had been given any treatment before thyroid surgery. Original methodology: The study built a papillary thyroid cancer distant-metastasis classifier from CDR3 differences across clinicopathological groups. TCRdb recomputed clones from the PCR reads via MiXCR. The V and J calls reflect TCRdb's pipeline rather than the authors' work. The sample has around 13,000 clones; about a quarter are singletons. The CDR3 consists of 14 residues. Trimming removed 1 base at V and 5 bases at J, with 12 bases between. Germline V gene sequence: CDR1 MNHNY, CDR2 SVGAGI (reference sequence). General study findings and limits: A significant increase in TCR beta diversity was reportedly seen in malignant thyroid tumors relative to benign nodules, in blood and tumor.

In its sample, this clone ranks as medium-sized. As yet, its antigen is unknown. Source material: blood. The sequence came from a female donor with papillary thyroid cancer or a benign thyroid nodule (not recorded which). Some clones in this sample may be carry-over from other donors' samples. The V and J genes are TRBV6-6 and TRBJ2-7; tentative D call: TRBD1 (6 bases). The CDR3 region has the DNA TGTGCCAGCAGTTACTTACAGGGTTTCCACGAGCAGTACTTC. Translated: CASSYLQGFHEQYF.